Shown below are 4 T cell receptor beta chains from a single sample sequenced in a study of blood T cell repertoires in COVID-19. Data came from immunoSEQ multiplex PCR; TCRdb stores just in-frame clones and leaves some out. The table lists about 210,000 clones, 75% to 85% of them singletons. The sample taken for sequencing was PBMCs or T cells enriched from blood (not recorded which). Every receptor here comes from a man aged 35-49 years who had recovered from COVID-19.

This clone was found once. The gene calls are TRBV19 and TRBJ1-2; unclear D gene. Germline CDR1 is LNHDA and CDR2 is SQIVND (reference sequence). The CDR3 has 13 amino acids. V was clipped by 5 bases and J by 4 bases, with 11 bases between them. CDR3 DNA sequence: TGTGCCAGTAGTTACTATCCGCTCTATGGCTACACCTTC. The encoded protein is CASSYYPLYGYTF.

This chain uses TRBV5-6 with TRBJ1-1; 10 bases line up with TRBD1. The V gene end was trimmed by 5 bases and the J gene end by 12 bases; junction bases not matched to a gene: 10. Germline V CDR1 and CDR2: SGHDT, YYEEEE. The CDR3 totals 13 residues. The CDR3 region is CASSDGQGGKTFF. Here the CDR3 DNA reads TGTGCCAGCAGTGATGGACAGGGGGGAAAAACTTTCTTT.

The chain has TRBV7-8 and TRBJ2-5, with TRBD2 matching 7 bases. This CDR3 spans 16 amino acids. Germline-derived CDR1 and CDR2 are SGHVS and FQNEAQ. Trimming at V came to 4 bases and at J to 5 bases, leaving 13 bases not matched to a gene. The CDR3 loop is CASSSPGGYAWETQYF. CDR3 sequence (DNA): TGTGCCAGCAGCTCCCCGGGGGGATACGCTTGGGAGACCCAGTACTTC.

The CDR3 DNA follows: TGTGCCAGCAGCTTAACCGGGGGTGCTAAAACCGGGGAGCTGTTTTTT. Amino acids: CASSLTGGAKTGELFF. The chain recombines TRBV5-6 with TRBJ2-2, with D perhaps matching TRBD2 (6 bases). Germline CDR1 SGHDT, CDR2 YYEEEE. The CDR3 has 16 amino acids. Deletions cut 2 bases from V and 5 bases from J, with 16 bases between.